These 25 T cell receptor beta chains share one sample of origin, sequenced in a study of tumor and adjacent non-tumor tissue in lung cancer. Three rounds of nested PCR, following a modified ARM-PCR protocol, produced the TCRbeta library. TCRdb itself ran the multiplex PCR reads through MiXCR, one entry per CDR3 protein. In the table there are tens of thousands of distinct CDR3 sequences, around 64% of which are singletons. This sample's RNA came from whole unsorted tissue. The normal lung tissue was taken more than 3 cm from the tumor edge. The material sequenced was distant non-tumor lung tissue. These receptors all come from a man in his sixties or seventies with non-small cell lung cancer.

On this clonotype: A read error may explain this, as a much larger clone is one base away. V usage is TRBV20-1 and J usage is TRBJ2-1; 14 bases line up with TRBD2. V trimming: 6 bases; J trimming: 8 bases; junction bases outside the gene matches: 15. The CDR3 consists of 17 residues. Germline CDR1 and CDR2: DFQATT and SNEGSKA (reference sequence). The CDR3 DNA is TGCAGTGCCAGGACTAGCGGGAGGCCTAGATCTTACGATGAGCAGTTCTTC. The encoded protein is CSARTSGRPRSYDEQFF.

The chain recombines TRBV4-1 with TRBJ1-2, with unresolved D. CDR3 size: 14 residues. Germline CDR1 MGHRA, CDR2 YSYEKL. The CDR3 here is CTNSQLNGEGGYTF. The CDR3 DNA reads as TGCACCAACAGCCAGCTGAATGGGGAGGGCGGCTACACCTTC.

This clonotype was recorded at least ten times. This chain joins TRBV29-1 and TRBJ1-1, with TRBD1 identical over 7 bases. CDR3 length: 15 amino acids. The ends lost 5 bases at V and 1 base at J; junction bases unmatched: 10. CDR1 SQVTM and CDR2 ANQGSEA come from the germline V gene. The CDR3, as DNA: TGCAGCGTTATAACGGCAGGGGGATGGAACACTGAAGCTTTCTTT. Translation gives CSVITAGGWNTEAFF.

In regard to this clonotype: The junction departs from germline at one end; a sequencing error may be responsible. This chain connects TRBV6-5 to TRBJ2-2; tentatively, D is TRBD2 (5 bases). The germline CDR1 and CDR2 sequences are MNHEY and SVGAGI. This CDR3 spans 14 amino acids. The CDR3 sequence is CTSGPEYRTGELFF. In nucleotides, the CDR3 is TGTACCAGCGGTCCAGAGTACCGTACCGGGGAGCTGTTTTTT.

The chain recombines TRBV6-6 with TRBJ2-7, with D possibly being TRBD1 (6 bases). V was pared by 5 bases and J by 3 bases, with 20 bases between. Germline CDR1 and CDR2: MNHNY and SVGAGI (reference sequence). The CDR3 spans 16 residues. CDR3 residues: CASSKQGPRTYYEQYF. The CDR3 DNA reads as TGTGCCAGCAGTAAACAGGGACCAAGAACATACTACGAGCAGTACTTC.

This clonotype was picked up many times. The chain has TRBV29-1 and TRBJ1-1; D call uncertain. Trimming left V 7 bases short and J 1 base short, with 13 bases between. The CDR3 contains 13 residues. Germline CDR1 reads SQVTM; CDR2 reads ANQGSEA. This chain's CDR3 is CSGGGGRNTEAFF. CDR3 in DNA: TGCAGCGGGGGTGGCGGGAGGAACACTGAAGCTTTCTTT.

Concerning this clonotype itself: A junction end diverges from the germline sequence, so it may reflect a read error. This rearrangement joins TRBV10-3 to TRBJ2-7, with D unclear. CDR1 is ENHRY and CDR2 is SYGVKD in the germline V gene. The CDR3 is 12 residues long. The CDR3 DNA reads as TGCGCTACCTGGAAGGTAGACTACGAGCAGTACTTC. Amino acids: CATWKVDYEQYF.

On this clonotype itself: A much larger clone differs by one base, so this may be a read error. The rearrangement links TRBV6-6 to TRBJ1-5; D remains ambiguous. The V end lost 5 bases, the J end lost 7 bases, and 12 bases lay between the germline ends. The germline CDR1 and CDR2 sequences are MNHNY and SVGAGI (reference sequence). This CDR3 has 13 amino acids. The CDR3 sequence: CASSGVFNQPQHF. The CDR3 DNA sequence: TGTGCCAGCAGTGGGGTCTTTAACCAGCCCCAGCATTTT.

The chain links TRBV11-2 to TRBJ1-1; D possibly corresponds to TRBD1 (5 bases). The CDR3 has 14 amino acids. Germline-derived CDR1 and CDR2 are SGHAT and FQNNGV. Between the trimmed V and J ends, which lost 6 bases and 4 bases, there was a span of 15 bases. The CDR3 DNA reads as TGTGCCAGCAGGCCAGGGCAAGAGTTCACTGAAGCTTTCTTT. It yields the protein CASRPGQEFTEAFF.

The chain couples TRBV6-2 or TRBV6-3 to TRBJ2-5; possible D gene TRBD1, 8 bases. CDR1 and CDR2 from the germline V gene are MNHEY and SVGEGT. V dropped 8 bases and J dropped 1 base, with 23 bases sitting between them. CDR3 length: 17 amino acids. CDR3 DNA: TGTGCCAGCTGTAAGATAACAGGGGGGGGATTCCAAGAGACCCAGTACTTC. It translates to CASCKITGGGFQETQYF.

For this clonotype: A read error is possible here, since a much larger clone lies one base away. The chain recombines TRBV6-5 with TRBJ2-7, with 7 bases matching TRBD2. CDR3 size: 15 residues. The ends lost 2 bases at V and 5 bases at J; junction bases unmatched: 9. CDR1 is MNHEY, CDR2 SVGAGI, per germline. CDR3 bases: TGTGCCAGCAGTTACGTCGGACTAGTTACTCACGAGCAGTACTTC. Amino acids: CASSYVGLVTHEQYF.

The rearrangement joins TRBV6-1 to TRBJ1-1, with a possible D match to TRBD1 (5 bases). V lost 7 bases, J lost 0 bases, and 12 bases lay in between. The germline CDR1 and CDR2 sequences are MNHNS and SASEGT. This CDR3 region has 14 residues. DNA of the CDR3: TGTGCCAGCAATGGTGACAGCTTGAACACTGAAGCTTTCTTT. This translates into CASNGDSLNTEAFF.

This clonotype was seen only a few times. A much bigger clone sits one base away, suggesting this may be a read error. The V call is TRBV6-1, the J call TRBJ2-4; D remains unclear. Germline V lookup: CDR1 MNHNS, CDR2 SASEGT. This CDR3 has 12 residues. The CDR3: CVSSALDLTQYF. The CDR3 DNA sequence: TGTGTCAGCAGCGCCTTGGATTTAACTCAGTACTTC.

The gene calls are TRBV5-1 and TRBJ2-6, with D tentatively TRBD1 (8 bases). The germline V and J ends were trimmed by 10 bases and 0 bases, with 23 bases remaining between them. Germline loops: CDR1 SGHRS, CDR2 YFSETQ. This CDR3 is built from 18 residues. CDR3 residues: CACNLGGTGASGANVLTF. The CDR3 region has the DNA TGCGCCTGCAACTTGGGGGGGACAGGTGCCTCTGGGGCCAACGTCCTGACTTTC.

The table lists this clonotype with a count of one. One junction end does not reproduce the germline sequence, and a read error may be involved. The chain uses TRBV5-5 and TRBJ2-1; 9 nucleotides align to TRBD1. CDR3 length equals 15 residues. CDR1 SGHKS and CDR2 YYEKEE come from the germline V gene (reference sequence). The CDR3, as DNA: TGTGTCAGCAGCACGGGACAGGGCTTCGGCAATGAGCAGTTCTTC. This sequence encodes CVSSTGQGFGNEQFF.

Worth noting for this clonotype: One end of the junction varies from germline; a read error may be responsible. The genes are TRBV11-2 and TRBJ2-2; a possible D gene is TRBD2 (6 bases). The germline gives CDR1 SGHAT, CDR2 FQNNGV. CDR3 length: 16 amino acids. As DNA, the CDR3 is TGTGCCAGCAGCCCGAGCGGCGGGATGAACACCGGGGAACTGTTTTTT. This codes for CASSPSGGMNTGELFF.

The chain carries TRBV5-6 and TRBJ2-7; TRBD2 agrees at 7 bases. CDR1 is SGHDT, CDR2 YYEEEE, per germline. J lost 3 bases, V lost 3 bases, and 15 bases had no gene match. The CDR3 loop spans 17 amino acids. CDR3 sequence (DNA): TGTGCCAGCAGCTCTAGACTAGCAGGTACAAAGAACTACGAGCAGTACTTC. Its protein is CASSSRLAGTKNYEQYF. The complete variable domain, with remaining parts taken from reference TRBV5-6 and TRBJ2-7, reads DAGVTQSPTHLIKTRGQQVTLRCSPKSGHDTVSWYQQALGQGPQFIFQYYEEEERQRGNFPDRFSGHQFPNYSSELNVNALLLGDSALYLCASSSRLAGTKNYEQYFGPGTRLTVT.

This clonotype appeared many times. The chain uses TRBV6-6 and TRBJ2-7; D tentatively reads TRBD1 or TRBD2 (5 bases each). Germline assignment: CDR1 MNHNY and CDR2 SVGAGI (reference sequence). V dropped 8 bases and J dropped 6 bases, with 17 bases sitting between them. The CDR3 loop spans 13 amino acids. CDR3 in amino acids: CASRDVPESEQYF. The CDR3 nucleotides read TGTGCCAGCCGGGACGTACCCGAGTCCGAGCAGTACTTC.

This clonotype was seen a few times. A much larger clone is a single base away; this may be a read error. Written as DNA, the CDR3 is TGTGCCAGCAGTGAAGCGATCGTTTCCTCCTACGAGCAGTACTTC. Protein product: CASSEAIVSSYEQYF. The chain links TRBV6-1 to TRBJ2-7; the D is unclear. CDR1 MNHNS and CDR2 SASEGT come from the germline V gene. The V end lost 0 bases, the J end lost 0 bases, and 9 bases lay between the germline ends. The CDR3 contains 15 residues.

V usage is TRBV5-1 and J usage is TRBJ2-3; D call uncertain. Trimming removed 4 bases from V and 1 base from J, with 10 bases in between. Per the germline V gene, CDR1 is SGHRS and CDR2 is YFSETQ. The CDR3 is made up of 14 amino acids. The CDR3 protein is CASSGGSRTDTQYF. The CDR3 nucleotides are TGCGCCAGCAGCGGTGGTAGCCGCACAGATACGCAGTATTTT.

In the case of this clonotype: This clone may be a read error of a much larger clone one base away. V usage is TRBV7-9 and J usage is TRBJ2-7; unclear D gene. This CDR3 has 12 amino acids. Per germline, CDR1 SEHNR and CDR2 FQNEAQ (reference sequence). CDR3 residues: CASSLAAYGQYF. The CDR3 nucleotides read TGTGCCAGCAGCTTAGCAGCCTACGGGCAGTACTTC.

This clonotype is medium-sized by share. The chain couples TRBV11-2 to TRBJ2-1; D is possibly TRBD1 or TRBD2 (7 bases each). Germline lookup yields CDR1 SGHAT and CDR2 FQNNGV. The ends were cut back, 2 bases at V and 10 bases at J, with 18 bases in the middle. The CDR3 loop spans 15 amino acids. The CDR3 loop is CASSLYGRGTDEQFF. The CDR3 coding sequence is TGTGCCAGCAGCTTATATGGGCGGGGGACAGACGAGCAGTTCTTC. Full variable domain (remainder filled in from reference TRBV11-2 and TRBJ2-1): EAGVAQSPRYKIIEKRQSVAFWCNPISGHATLYWYQQILGQGPKLLIQFQNNGVVDDSQLPKDRFSAERLKGVDSTLKIQPAKLEDSAVYLCASSLYGRGTDEQFFGPGTRLTVL.

Remarks on this clonotype: Here the CDR3 omits its conserved ending phenylalanine or tryptophan, so a read error is the likely source. The chain employs TRBV6-6 and TRBJ2-7, with a weak D call TRBD1 (6 bases). Germline lookup yields CDR1 MNHNY and CDR2 SVGAGI (reference sequence). The CDR3 contains 15 residues. V was clipped by 7 bases and J by 5 bases, with 21 bases between them. CDR3 coding DNA: TGTGCCAGCAAGCCACCACGGACAGTGGCCAACGAGCAGTACTTA. This sequence encodes CASKPPRTVANEQYL.

V is TRBV24-1 and J is TRBJ2-1; D remains ambiguous. V was clipped by 4 bases and J by 15 bases, with 21 bases between them. The CDR3 consists of 14 residues. Germline V gene sequence: CDR1 KGHDR, CDR2 SFDVKD. CDR3 loop: CATSEVGPTNELFF. Here the CDR3 DNA reads TGTGCCACCAGTGAGGTCGGACCGACGAATGAGTTGTTCTTC.

With respect to this clonotype: This CDR3 fails to terminate in the conserved phenylalanine or tryptophan, so it likely reflects a read error. CDR3 nucleotide sequence: TGTGCCAGCAGCCCGGGGGATGCCGGGGGTGGGGAGCTGTTTTAT. Its protein product is CASSPGDAGGGELFY. The chain carries TRBV11-1 and TRBJ2-2; D may be TRBD2 (6 bases). The CDR3 contains 15 residues. Germline-derived CDR1 and CDR2 are SGHAT and FQDESV (reference sequence). V was cut by 5 bases and J by 8 bases, with 18 bases left in between.